This TCR beta chain is drawn from a study of cytomegalovirus exposure and HLA in healthy donors. Study observations and caveats: The sole available immune exposure information was CMV serostatus. Being productive about 87% or about 30% of the time was typical of most TCR beta V segments in an earlier analysis. As a later analysis showed, a missense DCLRE1C variant was linked to trimming of TCR beta V- and J-genes. Per published reports, the classifier diagnosed cytomegalovirus status with high specificity and sensitivity.

Researchers ran the PCR with 60 Vbeta and 13 Jbeta primers. Libraries were prepared by immunoSEQ multiplex PCR; TCRdb keeps only in-frame clonotypes and omits some of them. The profile covers about 88,000 clones, with just under 90% appearing a single time and about 2.5% taken by the ten largest. To note about this clone: Its antigen is unidentified.

CDR3 length: 17 amino acids. Sequencing was performed on PBMCs. This receptor was obtained from a man aged 18 to 29 in good health and CMV-seronegative. The V and J genes are TRBV12-1 and TRBJ2-1; TRBD2 reflects the table's D call only, with no check against the DNA. TRBV12-1 is classified as a pseudogene. The CDR3 spells CASSAKTSRALRGGQFF. The CDR3, as DNA: TGTGCCAGCAGCGCCAAAACTAGCCGGGCCCTCCGGGGCGGGCAGTTCTTC.